A selection of T cell receptor beta chains follows, all from one sample in a study of molecular identifiers for immune sequencing clone quantification. TCRdb processed the PCR reads anew with MiXCR; each CDR3 protein has one entry. The top ten clones hold 0.7% to 1% of a sample with about 640,000 distinct CDR3 sequences, just under 20% of them seen once. The sample was naive CD8+ T cells from blood, with Jurkat cell RNA spiked in. These TCRs come from a human donor in good health. Some libraries in this study had Jurkat cell RNA spiked in. Both conserved end residues are part of each CDR3. D genes are given only for firm matches. Clone size, where shown, is once, few, many, or a class for clones that have expanded.

j_call: TRBJ1-1; d_call: NA; clone_size: many; v_call: TRBV5-1; cdr3_nt: TGCGCCAGCAGCTTGGGGCCCGCGAAGACTGAAGCTTTCTTT; cdr3_aa: CASSLGPAKTEAFF
j_call: TRBJ2-7; d_call: NA; clone_size: many; v_call: TRBV12-3/TRBV12-4; cdr3_nt: TGTGCCAGCAGTTTAATAGGGACTGCATCCTACGAGCAGTACTTC; cdr3_aa: CASSLIGTASYEQYF
j_call: TRBJ2-5; d_call: TRBD1; clone_size: many; v_call: TRBV6-5; cdr3_nt: TGTGCCAGCAGTTACAGTCAGGGGGCAGGAGAGACCCAGTACTTC; cdr3_aa: CASSYSQGAGETQYF
j_call: TRBJ2-1; d_call: NA; clone_size: NA; v_call: TRBV12-3/TRBV12-4; cdr3_nt: TGTGCCAGCAGTTTTGGAGGGGTTGGTGAGCAGTTCTTC; cdr3_aa: CASSFGGVGEQFF
j_call: TRBJ2-7; d_call: NA; clone_size: many; v_call: TRBV12-3/TRBV12-4; cdr3_nt: TGTGCCAGCAGTTTCGGAGACAGTACCTACGAGCAGTACTTC; cdr3_aa: CASSFGDSTYEQYF
j_call: TRBJ2-7; d_call: NA; clone_size: many; v_call: TRBV6-5; cdr3_nt: TGTGCCAGCAGTTACTCTTGGGGGCTTGAGCAGTACTTC; cdr3_aa: CASSYSWGLEQYF
j_call: TRBJ2-7; d_call: NA; clone_size: many; v_call: TRBV4-3; cdr3_nt: TGCGCCAGCAGCCAAGAATTCGCTGGATCCTACGAGCAGTACTTC; cdr3_aa: CASSQEFAGSYEQYF
j_call: TRBJ1-3; d_call: NA; clone_size: few; v_call: TRBV5-5; cdr3_nt: TGTGCCAGCAGCCCAACGGGGAGTAGCTCTGGAAACACCATATATTTT; cdr3_aa: CASSPTGSSSGNTIYF
j_call: TRBJ2-3; d_call: NA; clone_size: many; v_call: TRBV7-9; cdr3_nt: TGTGCCAGCAGCCCGCAACTTGGCACAGATACGCAGTATTTT; cdr3_aa: CASSPQLGTDTQYF
j_call: TRBJ2-3; d_call: NA; clone_size: many; v_call: TRBV27; cdr3_nt: TGTGCCAGCAGTTATATGACAGTTAGCACAGATACGCAGTATTTT; cdr3_aa: CASSYMTVSTDTQYF
j_call: TRBJ2-7; d_call: NA; clone_size: many; v_call: TRBV20-1; cdr3_nt: TGCAGTGCTGGACCGGGCCTTAAACGGTCCGAGCAGTACTTC; cdr3_aa: CSAGPGLKRSEQYF
j_call: TRBJ2-7; d_call: TRBD2; clone_size: NA; v_call: TRBV11-2; cdr3_nt: TGTGCCAGCAGCTTAGACCCGAGCGGGAGGGGGCCTTACGAGCAGTACTTC; cdr3_aa: CASSLDPSGRGPYEQYF
j_call: TRBJ2-7; d_call: NA; clone_size: NA; v_call: TRBV6-2/TRBV6-3; cdr3_nt: TGTGCCAGCACCATTACTTTGGTACCCTACGAGCAGTACTTC; cdr3_aa: CASTITLVPYEQYF
j_call: TRBJ2-2; d_call: NA; clone_size: NA; v_call: TRBV11-1; cdr3_nt: TGTGCCAGCAGCTTAGCGGCTGGAAACACCGGGGGGCTGTTTTTT; cdr3_aa: CASSLAAGNTGGLFF
j_call: TRBJ2-3; d_call: TRBD1; clone_size: NA; v_call: TRBV29-1; cdr3_nt: TGCAGCGCCCTCACCCGGGACAGGGGGACAGATACGCAGTATTTT; cdr3_aa: CSALTRDRGTDTQYF
j_call: TRBJ2-7; d_call: TRBD2; clone_size: many; v_call: TRBV5-1; cdr3_nt: TGCGCCAGCAGCTTGGCCGGGGGACTAGCGGGACAGGACTACGAGCAGTACTTC; cdr3_aa: CASSLAGGLAGQDYEQYF
j_call: TRBJ2-3; d_call: TRBD2; clone_size: once; v_call: TRBV13; cdr3_nt: TGTGCCAGCAGCGAGTCTTGGGGACTAGCGGTGGGTAGCACAGATACGCAGTATTTT; cdr3_aa: CASSESWGLAVGSTDTQYF
j_call: TRBJ1-6; d_call: NA; clone_size: many; v_call: TRBV7-9; cdr3_nt: TGTGCCAGCAGCTTAGAGGCACCCCTCCACTTT; cdr3_aa: CASSLEAPLHF
j_call: TRBJ2-1; d_call: NA; clone_size: NA; v_call: TRBV11-2; cdr3_nt: TGTGCCAGCAGCTTAGGGCGGGGAGTTCTCTACAATGAGCAGTTCTTC; cdr3_aa: CASSLGRGVLYNEQFF
j_call: TRBJ1-5; d_call: NA; clone_size: many; v_call: TRBV28; cdr3_nt: TGTGCCAGCAGTTTAAAGTTCCGGGGAAGACAGCCCCAGCATTTT; cdr3_aa: CASSLKFRGRQPQHF
j_call: TRBJ1-2; d_call: NA; clone_size: few; v_call: TRBV3-1; cdr3_nt: TGTGCCAGCAGCCAAGACTTATGGGACGGGATACGGTATGGCTACACCTTC; cdr3_aa: CASSQDLWDGIRYGYTF
j_call: TRBJ2-2; d_call: NA; clone_size: few; v_call: TRBV27; cdr3_nt: TGTGCCAGCAGTTTATCGTTGGGGACCGGGGAGCTGTTTTTT; cdr3_aa: CASSLSLGTGELFF
j_call: TRBJ2-7; d_call: NA; clone_size: many; v_call: TRBV4-3; cdr3_nt: TGCGCCAGCAGCCAAGATCTCCGGGGCAGCTACGAGCAGTACTTC; cdr3_aa: CASSQDLRGSYEQYF
j_call: TRBJ2-3; d_call: NA; clone_size: many; v_call: TRBV3-1; cdr3_nt: TGTGCCAGCAGCCAAGATGGCCGTGTGCAGTATTTT; cdr3_aa: CASSQDGRVQYF
j_call: TRBJ2-2; d_call: NA; clone_size: many; v_call: TRBV9; cdr3_nt: TGTGCCAGCAGCGTAGAAGGGCAGATAAACACCGGGGAGCTGTTTTTT; cdr3_aa: CASSVEGQINTGELFF
j_call: TRBJ2-2; d_call: NA; clone_size: many; v_call: TRBV7-9; cdr3_nt: TGTGCCAGCAGCTCATGGGACAACACCGGGGAGCTGTTTTTT; cdr3_aa: CASSSWDNTGELFF
j_call: TRBJ2-7; d_call: NA; clone_size: NA; v_call: TRBV7-6; cdr3_nt: TGTGCCAGCAGCTTACCCTCAAGGACAGTAAAACAGTACGAGCAGTACTTC; cdr3_aa: CASSLPSRTVKQYEQYF
j_call: TRBJ2-7; d_call: NA; clone_size: many; v_call: TRBV5-5; cdr3_nt: TGTGCCAGCAGCCGGGACGGGTACACAGCCGAGCAGTACTTC; cdr3_aa: CASSRDGYTAEQYF
j_call: TRBJ1-5; d_call: NA; clone_size: NA; v_call: TRBV19; cdr3_nt: TGTGCCAGTAGTCTTGGATTATGCCAGCCCCAGCATTTT; cdr3_aa: CASSLGLCQPQHF
j_call: TRBJ2-1; d_call: NA; clone_size: many; v_call: TRBV11-2; cdr3_nt: TGTGCCAGCAGCTCCCACCCCCAGGGGGGTGTTGAAAATGAGCAGTTCTTC; cdr3_aa: CASSSHPQGGVENEQFF
j_call: TRBJ2-2; d_call: NA; clone_size: many; v_call: TRBV29-1; cdr3_nt: TGCAGCGTTGAAGCACGGGGCACGAACACCGGGGAGCTGTTTTTT; cdr3_aa: CSVEARGTNTGELFF
j_call: TRBJ2-3; d_call: TRBD1; clone_size: few; v_call: TRBV5-6; cdr3_nt: TGTGCCAGCAGGCGACAGGGTTTTCACCCAGATACGCAGTATTTT; cdr3_aa: CASRRQGFHPDTQYF
j_call: TRBJ2-7; d_call: NA; clone_size: few; v_call: TRBV7-9; cdr3_nt: TGTGCCAGCACCGGGGGGAGGGGGGACTACGAGCAGTACTTC; cdr3_aa: CASTGGRGDYEQYF
j_call: TRBJ2-3; d_call: TRBD2; clone_size: many; v_call: TRBV30; cdr3_nt: TGTGCCTGGAGTGCAGGAGCGGGGGGGGTAGATACGCAGTATTTT; cdr3_aa: CAWSAGAGGVDTQYF
j_call: TRBJ2-1; d_call: NA; clone_size: many; v_call: TRBV11-2; cdr3_nt: TGTGCCAGCAGCTTATGGGACTTAAGCAATGAGCAGTTCTTC; cdr3_aa: CASSLWDLSNEQFF
j_call: TRBJ1-5; d_call: NA; clone_size: many; v_call: TRBV7-6; cdr3_nt: TGTGCCAGCAGCTTAGCTCCATATAGCAATCAGCCCCAGCATTTT; cdr3_aa: CASSLAPYSNQPQHF
j_call: TRBJ2-1; d_call: TRBD1; clone_size: NA; v_call: TRBV3-1; cdr3_nt: TGTGCCAGCAGCCAAGACGTATCCCTTGGGGCCAGGGGGAAGTTCTTC; cdr3_aa: CASSQDVSLGARGKFF
j_call: TRBJ2-1; d_call: NA; clone_size: NA; v_call: TRBV30; cdr3_nt: TGTGCCTGGAGTGATTTGCCGACCTCGGAGCAGTTCTTC; cdr3_aa: CAWSDLPTSEQFF
j_call: TRBJ1-1; d_call: NA; clone_size: few; v_call: TRBV4-3; cdr3_nt: TGCGCCAGCAGCTTATCCGGGATGACTGAAGCTTTCTTT; cdr3_aa: CASSLSGMTEAFF
j_call: TRBJ2-7; d_call: NA; clone_size: many; v_call: TRBV5-8; cdr3_nt: TGTGCCAGCCAAACGGGGCCCTACGAGCAGTACTTC; cdr3_aa: CASQTGPYEQYF
j_call: TRBJ2-1; d_call: NA; clone_size: few; v_call: TRBV12-5; cdr3_nt: TGTGCTAGTGGTTTCTCAGTGACGGACAGAGCTCCCTACAATGAGCAGTTCTTC; cdr3_aa: CASGFSVTDRAPYNEQFF
j_call: TRBJ2-7; d_call: NA; clone_size: many; v_call: TRBV25-1; cdr3_nt: TGTGCCAGCAGTGAATTGGGGGAGGACGAGCAGTACTTC; cdr3_aa: CASSELGEDEQYF
j_call: TRBJ2-2; d_call: NA; clone_size: many; v_call: TRBV6-5; cdr3_nt: TGTGCCAGCAGTTACTCGGGGGGTAGCACCGGGGAGCTGTTTTTT; cdr3_aa: CASSYSGGSTGELFF
j_call: TRBJ2-1; d_call: TRBD2; clone_size: many; v_call: TRBV5-1; cdr3_nt: TGTGCCAGCAGCCCCGGGACTAGCTCCTACAATGAGCAGTTCTTC; cdr3_aa: CASSPGTSSYNEQFF
j_call: TRBJ2-2; d_call: NA; clone_size: few; v_call: TRBV11-2; cdr3_nt: TGTGCCAGCAGCGACCTCCTCCAGGGACGCCCTAACACCGGGGAGCTGTTTTTT; cdr3_aa: CASSDLLQGRPNTGELFF
j_call: TRBJ2-7; d_call: NA; clone_size: NA; v_call: TRBV11-2; cdr3_nt: TGTGCCAGCAGATTGGACTACTCCGCCTACGAGCAGTACTTC; cdr3_aa: CASRLDYSAYEQYF
j_call: TRBJ1-5; d_call: NA; clone_size: many; v_call: TRBV12-5; cdr3_nt: TGTGCTAGTGGTTTGGTTCTATGGCCGGGCCAGCATTTT; cdr3_aa: CASGLVLWPGQHF
j_call: TRBJ2-5; d_call: NA; clone_size: few; v_call: TRBV27; cdr3_nt: TGTGCCGGCAGGTTCGGCGAGACCCAGTACTTC; cdr3_aa: CAGRFGETQYF
j_call: TRBJ2-3; d_call: TRBD2; clone_size: NA; v_call: TRBV7-7; cdr3_nt: TGTGCTAGCAGCTTGGGCCGTAGCGGGGGCACAGGTACGCAGTATTTT; cdr3_aa: CASSLGRSGGTGTQYF
j_call: TRBJ1-2; d_call: TRBD1; clone_size: NA; v_call: TRBV6-5; cdr3_nt: TGTGCCAGCAGCAACCGTTGGACAGGGGAAGTCTATGGCTACACCTTC; cdr3_aa: CASSNRWTGEVYGYTF